The 10 T cell receptor beta chains reported below all come from one sample, sequenced in a study of blood T cell repertoires in COVID-19 (TCRdb year 2020). To prepare the library, the immunoSEQ multiplex PCR assay was applied. Sourced from immuneACCESS, this table was stored by TCRdb with only in-frame sequences that have V and J called. A share of the clones is absent; for the studies checked, an unresolved V gene accounts for under half, and the remainder has no known explanation. In this sample the table shows 65,000 to 70,000 clones, 65% to 90% of which occur a single time. 2.5% to 3% of the sample is taken by the ten largest. Sequenced sample: peripheral blood. The receptors here all came from an elderly man with acute or convalescent COVID-19.

This clone was recorded only once. J is TRBJ2-3 and V is TRBV7-2, with unresolved D. The CDR3 spans 14 residues. Germline V gives CDR1 SGHTA, CDR2 FQGNSA. The V gene lost 4 bases and the J gene lost 1 base, with 9 bases spanning the gap. The CDR3 is CASSSNRGTDTQYF. The CDR3 nucleotides read TGTGCCAGCAGCTCCAACAGAGGCACAGATACGCAGTATTTT.

This clone has a handful of counts. The CDR3 DNA reads as TGTGCCAGCAGCTTAGGCGGGTCTTCGTATGGCTACACCTTC. Encoded protein: CASSLGGSSYGYTF. This chain connects TRBV13 to TRBJ1-2; D is ambiguous. The V end lost 0 bases, the J end lost 5 bases, and 10 bases lay between the germline ends. Germline CDR1 is PRHDT and CDR2 is FYEKMQ (reference sequence). The CDR3 length is 14 residues.

The CDR3 loop is CASSPRTGGAETQYF. The CDR3 region has the DNA TGTGCCAGCAGCCCTAGGACAGGGGGGGCGGAGACCCAGTACTTC. V is TRBV3-1 (or the pseudogene TRBV3-2) and J is TRBJ2-5, with TRBD1 identical over 10 bases. CDR3 length equals 15 residues. The V gene end was trimmed by 4 bases and the J gene end by 5 bases; junction bases not matched to a gene: 7. CDR1 is LGHDT and CDR2 is YNNKEL in the germline V gene (reference sequence).

The chain joins TRBV5-6 to TRBJ1-3; D not certain. The CDR3 is 15 residues long. CDR1 SGHDT and CDR2 YYEEEE come from the germline V gene. The germline V and J ends were trimmed by 3 bases and 0 bases, with 10 bases remaining between them. The CDR3 loop is CASSWRATSGNTIYF. The CDR3 DNA is TGTGCCAGCAGCTGGCGGGCCACCTCTGGAAACACCATATATTTT. Drawing the rest from reference TRBV5-6 and TRBJ1-3, the complete variable domain is DAGVTQSPTHLIKTRGQQVTLRCSPKSGHDTVSWYQQALGQGPQFIFQYYEEEERQRGNFPDRFSGHQFPNYSSELNVNALLLGDSALYLCASSWRATSGNTIYFGEGSWLTVV.

The chain uses TRBV10-2 and TRBJ1-3; no reliable D call. The germline gives CDR1 WSHSY, CDR2 SAAADI. This CDR3 has 14 residues. Trimming pared 4 bases from V and 4 bases from J, leaving 11 bases between. The CDR3 DNA reads as TGCGCCAGCAGTGCTCAGGTTACAGGAAACACCATATATTTT. It encodes CASSAQVTGNTIYF.

The J gene is TRBJ2-7, the V gene TRBV5-4; 7 nucleotides line up with TRBD2. Germline loops: CDR1 SGHNT, CDR2 YYREEE (reference sequence). With V trimmed by 4 bases and J by 5 bases, 12 bases remained unmatched. The CDR3 has 15 residues. CDR3 loop: CASSPVGRERNEQYF. CDR3 sequence (DNA): TGTGCCAGCAGCCCTGTTGGGCGGGAGAGGAACGAGCAGTACTTC.

V and J are TRBV10-2 and TRBJ2-1, with 7 bases identical to TRBD2. CDR3 size: 15 residues. CDR1 and CDR2 (germline): WSHSY, SAAADI. The trim removed 6 bases at V and 9 bases at J, leaving 14 bases unmatched. As DNA, the CDR3 is TGCGCCAGCAGCCCCCCCGCGGGAGAATCCGGTGAGCAGTTCTTC. It codes for CASSPPAGESGEQFF.

The chain carries TRBV12-3 or TRBV12-4 and TRBJ1-1; TRBD1 might be the D (5 bases). V lost 8 bases, J lost 3 bases, and 13 bases lay in between. CDR3 size: 13 residues. The CDR3 DNA sequence: TGTGCCAGCGGGGAACAGGTTTACACTGAAGCTTTCTTT. It encodes CASGEQVYTEAFF.

The chain links TRBV7-8 to TRBJ1-3; the D is unclear. The germline V gene has CDR1 SGHVS and CDR2 FQNEAQ. Trimming took off 1 base at V and 0 bases at J, with 13 bases between the two ends. This CDR3 is built from 17 residues. The CDR3 DNA is TGTGCCAGCAGCTTAGGGCGAGGGCCCGGCTCTGGAAACACCATATATTTT. It specifies CASSLGRGPGSGNTIYF.

The rearrangement joins TRBV5-1 to TRBJ2-1; a weak D match, TRBD2 (6 bases). Trimming cost V 8 bases and J 4 bases, with 16 bases left between them. CDR1 and CDR2 (germline): SGHRS, YFSETQ. The CDR3 has 14 residues. Written as DNA, the CDR3 is TGCGCCAGTGGCGGGGCAGGGTTATACAATGAGCAGTTCTTC. Its protein product is CASGGAGLYNEQFF.